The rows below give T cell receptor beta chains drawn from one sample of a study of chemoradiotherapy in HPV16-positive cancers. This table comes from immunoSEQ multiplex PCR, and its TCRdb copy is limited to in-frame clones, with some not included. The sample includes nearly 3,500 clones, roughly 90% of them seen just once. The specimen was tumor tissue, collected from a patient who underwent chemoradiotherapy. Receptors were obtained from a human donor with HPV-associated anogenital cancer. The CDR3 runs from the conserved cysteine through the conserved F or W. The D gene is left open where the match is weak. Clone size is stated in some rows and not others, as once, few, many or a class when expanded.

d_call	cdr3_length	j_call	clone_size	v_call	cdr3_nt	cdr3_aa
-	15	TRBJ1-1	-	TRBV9	TGTGCCAGCAGCGTAGGTGGGGGATTTAACACTGAAGCTTTCTTT	CASSVGGGFNTEAFF
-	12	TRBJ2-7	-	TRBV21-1	TGTGCCAGCAGCAACGTGTCCGGGACAGGTGACTTC	CASSNVSGTGDF
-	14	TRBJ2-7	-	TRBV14	TGTGCCAGCAGCCAAGTTAGCGGCACCTACGAGCAGTACTTC	CASSQVSGTYEQYF
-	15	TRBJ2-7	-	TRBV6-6	TGTGCCAGCAGTTACCCCAGGGTAAACTCCTACGAGCAGTACTTC	CASSYPRVNSYEQYF
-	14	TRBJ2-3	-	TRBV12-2	TGTGCAAGTCGGACAGGGGATATCACAGATACGCAGTATTTT	CASRTGDITDTQYF
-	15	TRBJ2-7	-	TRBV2	TGTGCCAGCAGTGCTAACCTCGGGCCGCCCTACGAGCAGTACTTC	CASSANLGPPYEQYF
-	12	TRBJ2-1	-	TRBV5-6	TGTGCCAGCAGCCAGGCGTCCAGTGAGCAGTTCTTC	CASSQASSEQFF
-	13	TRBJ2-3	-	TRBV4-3	TGCGCCAGCAGCCAAGAGGGGGGTAGGACGCAGTATTTT	CASSQEGGRTQYF
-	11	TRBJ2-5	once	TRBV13	TGTGCCAGCAGCTACCAAGAGACCCAGTACTTC	CASSYQETQYF
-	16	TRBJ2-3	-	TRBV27	TGTGCCAGCAGTTCCCCGCAGGGTAGTGGCACAGATACGCAGTATTTT	CASSSPQGSGTDTQYF
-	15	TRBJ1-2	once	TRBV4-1	TGCGCCAGCAGCCAAGATGAGATATCTAACTATGGCTACACCTTC	CASSQDEISNYGYTF
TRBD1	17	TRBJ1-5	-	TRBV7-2	TGTGCCAGCAGCAAGAGGCACGACAGGGGGTCTGGTCAGCCCCAGCATTTT	CASSKRHDRGSGQPQHF
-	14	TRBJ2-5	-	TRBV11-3	TGTGCCAGCAGCTTTGCTATGGACCAAGAGACCCAGTACTTC	CASSFAMDQETQYF
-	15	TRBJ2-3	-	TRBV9	TGTGCCAGCAGCGTAGATGGGGGGTTTACAGATACGCAGTATTTT	CASSVDGGFTDTQYF
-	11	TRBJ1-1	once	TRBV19	TGTGCCAGTAATACACTTACTGAAGCTTTCTTT	CASNTLTEAFF
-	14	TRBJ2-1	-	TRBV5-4	TGTGCCAGCAGCTTGAGTCTAGAGGGGAATGAGCAGTTCTTC	CASSLSLEGNEQFF
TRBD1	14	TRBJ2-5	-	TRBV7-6	TGTGCCAGCAGCTCGACAGGGGGCTATGAGACCCAGTACTTC	CASSSTGGYETQYF